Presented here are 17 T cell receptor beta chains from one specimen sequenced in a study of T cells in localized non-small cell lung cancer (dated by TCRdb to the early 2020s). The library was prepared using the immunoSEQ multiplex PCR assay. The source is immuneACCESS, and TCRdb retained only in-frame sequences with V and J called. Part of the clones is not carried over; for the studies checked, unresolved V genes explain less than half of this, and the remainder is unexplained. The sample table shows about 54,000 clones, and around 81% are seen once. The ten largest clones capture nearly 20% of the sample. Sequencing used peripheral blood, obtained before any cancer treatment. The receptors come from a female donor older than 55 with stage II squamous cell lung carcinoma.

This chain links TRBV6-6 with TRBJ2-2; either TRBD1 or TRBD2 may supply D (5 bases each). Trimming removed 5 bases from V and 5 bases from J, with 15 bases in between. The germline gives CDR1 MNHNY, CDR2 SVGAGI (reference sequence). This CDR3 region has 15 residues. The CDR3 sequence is CASSGGGVGTGELFF. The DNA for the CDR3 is TGTGCCAGCAGTGGGGGTGGAGTGGGAACCGGGGAGCTGTTTTTT.

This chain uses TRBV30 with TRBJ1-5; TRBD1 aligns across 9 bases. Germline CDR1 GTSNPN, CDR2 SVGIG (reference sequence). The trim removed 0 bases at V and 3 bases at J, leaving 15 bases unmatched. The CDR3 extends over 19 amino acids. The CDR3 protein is CAWSVDRGYFEGSNQPQHF. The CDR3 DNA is TGTGCCTGGAGTGTAGACAGGGGGTACTTTGAGGGGTCCAATCAGCCCCAGCATTTT. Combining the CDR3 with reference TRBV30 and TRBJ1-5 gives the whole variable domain SQTIHQWPATLVQPVGSPLSLECTVEGTSNPNLYWYRQAAGRGLQLLFYSVGIGQISSEVPQNLSASRPQDRQFILSSKKLLLSDSGFYLCAWSVDRGYFEGSNQPQHFGDGTRLSIL.

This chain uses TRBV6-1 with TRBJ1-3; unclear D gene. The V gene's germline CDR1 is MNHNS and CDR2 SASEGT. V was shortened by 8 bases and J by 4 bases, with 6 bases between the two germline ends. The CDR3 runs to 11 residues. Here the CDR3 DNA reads TGTGCCAGCGTTTTAGGAAACACCATATATTTT. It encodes CASVLGNTIYF.

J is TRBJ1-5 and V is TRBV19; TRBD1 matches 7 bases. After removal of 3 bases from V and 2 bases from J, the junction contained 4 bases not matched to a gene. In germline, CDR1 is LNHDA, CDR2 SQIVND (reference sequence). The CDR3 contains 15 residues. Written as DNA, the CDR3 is TGTGCCAGTAGTATGGGTACAGGGGGCAATCAGCCCCAGCATTTT. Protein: CASSMGTGGNQPQHF.

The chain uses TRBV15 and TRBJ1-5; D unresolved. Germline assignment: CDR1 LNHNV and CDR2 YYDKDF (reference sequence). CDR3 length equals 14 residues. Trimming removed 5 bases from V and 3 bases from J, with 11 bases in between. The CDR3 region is CATSLGGFNQPQHF. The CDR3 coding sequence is TGTGCCACCAGCTTAGGAGGATTCAATCAGCCCCAGCATTTT. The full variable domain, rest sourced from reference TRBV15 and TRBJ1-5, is DAMVIQNPRYQVTQFGKPVTLSCSQTLNHNVMYWYQQKSSQAPKLLFHYYDKDFNNEADTPDNFQSRRPNTSFCFLDIRSPGLGDTAMYLCATSLGGFNQPQHFGDGTRLSIL.

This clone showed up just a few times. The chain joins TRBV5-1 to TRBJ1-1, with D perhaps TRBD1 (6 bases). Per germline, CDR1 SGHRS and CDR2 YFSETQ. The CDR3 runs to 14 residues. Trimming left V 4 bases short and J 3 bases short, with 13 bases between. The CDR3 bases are TGCGCCAGCAGCGGGAGGGCAGGGGACACTGAAGCTTTCTTT. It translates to CASSGRAGDTEAFF.

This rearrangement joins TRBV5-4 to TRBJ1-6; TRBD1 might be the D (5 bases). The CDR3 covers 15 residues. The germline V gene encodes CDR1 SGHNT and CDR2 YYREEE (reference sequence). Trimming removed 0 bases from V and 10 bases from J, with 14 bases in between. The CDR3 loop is CASSLGGLEQSPLHF. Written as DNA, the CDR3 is TGTGCCAGCAGCTTGGGGGGACTCGAGCAATCACCCCTCCACTTT.

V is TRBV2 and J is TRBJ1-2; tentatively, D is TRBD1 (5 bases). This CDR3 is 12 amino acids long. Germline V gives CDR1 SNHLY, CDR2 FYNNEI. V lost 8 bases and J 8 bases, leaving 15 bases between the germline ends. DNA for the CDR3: TGTGCCAGCGGAAAAAGGGGAGGAGGCTACACCTTC. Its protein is CASGKRGGGYTF.

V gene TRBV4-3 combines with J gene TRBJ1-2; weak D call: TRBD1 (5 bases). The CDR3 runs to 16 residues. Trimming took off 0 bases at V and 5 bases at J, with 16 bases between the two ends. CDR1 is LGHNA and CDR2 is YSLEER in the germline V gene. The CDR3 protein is CASSQDGGFSGYGYTF. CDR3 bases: TGCGCCAGCAGCCAAGATGGGGGGTTCTCGGGTTATGGCTACACCTTC.

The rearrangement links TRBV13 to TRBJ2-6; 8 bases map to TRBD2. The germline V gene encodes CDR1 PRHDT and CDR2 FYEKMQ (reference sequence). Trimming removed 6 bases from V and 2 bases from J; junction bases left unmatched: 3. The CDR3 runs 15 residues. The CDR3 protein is CASSQGLAGANVLTF. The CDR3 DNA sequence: TGTGCCAGCAGTCAGGGACTAGCTGGGGCCAACGTCCTGACTTTC.

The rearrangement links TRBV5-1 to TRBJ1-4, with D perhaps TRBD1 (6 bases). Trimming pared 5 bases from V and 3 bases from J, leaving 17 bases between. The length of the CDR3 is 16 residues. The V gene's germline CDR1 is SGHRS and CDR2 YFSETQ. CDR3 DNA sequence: TGCGCCAGCAGTGAGCTTCGGGGGGCTTCTAATGAAAAACTGTTTTTT. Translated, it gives CASSELRGASNEKLFF.

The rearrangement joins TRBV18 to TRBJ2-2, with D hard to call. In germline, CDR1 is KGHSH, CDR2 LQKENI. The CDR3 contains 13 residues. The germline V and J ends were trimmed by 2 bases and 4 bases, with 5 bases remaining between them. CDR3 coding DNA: TGTGCCAGCTCACCAAGTTCCACCGGGGAGCTGTTTTTT. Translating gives CASSPSSTGELFF. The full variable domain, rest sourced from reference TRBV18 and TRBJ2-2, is NAGVMQNPRHLVRRRGQEARLRCSPMKGHSHVYWYRQLPEEGLKFMVYLQKENIIDESGMPKERFSAEFPKEGPSILRIQQVVRGDSAAYFCASSPSSTGELFFGEGSRLTVL.

CDR3 sequence reads: CASSYGDRGTETQYF. CDR3 nucleotide sequence: TGTGCCAGCAGCTACGGGGACAGGGGAACAGAGACCCAGTACTTC. The V call is TRBV7-2, the J call TRBJ2-5, with 10 nucleotides matching TRBD1. Per germline, CDR1 SGHTA and CDR2 FQGNSA. The CDR3 is 15 residues long. After removal of 4 bases from V and 4 bases from J, the junction contained 6 bases not matched to a gene.

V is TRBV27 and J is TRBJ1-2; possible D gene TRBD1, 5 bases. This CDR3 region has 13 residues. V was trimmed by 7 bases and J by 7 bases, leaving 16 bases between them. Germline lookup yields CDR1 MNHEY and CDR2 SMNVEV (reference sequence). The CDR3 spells CASMAGSGSGYTF. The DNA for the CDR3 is TGTGCCAGCATGGCTGGTTCAGGGTCTGGCTACACCTTC.

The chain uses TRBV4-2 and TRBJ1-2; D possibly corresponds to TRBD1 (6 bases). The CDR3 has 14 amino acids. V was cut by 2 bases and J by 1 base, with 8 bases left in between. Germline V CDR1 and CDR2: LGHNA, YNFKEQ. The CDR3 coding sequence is TGTGCCAGCAGCCAATCGGACAGTAACTATGGCTACACCTTC. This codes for CASSQSDSNYGYTF.

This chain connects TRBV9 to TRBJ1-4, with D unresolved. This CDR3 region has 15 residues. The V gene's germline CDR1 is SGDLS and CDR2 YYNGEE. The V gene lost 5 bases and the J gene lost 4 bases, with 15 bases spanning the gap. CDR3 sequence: CASSPFLDGNEKLFF. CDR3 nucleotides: TGTGCCAGCAGTCCCTTTCTGGACGGTAATGAAAAACTGTTTTTT.

CDR3 nucleotides: TGCGCCAGCAGTGGGCTAGCGGGGGGGCTAGATACGCAGTATTTT. This encodes CASSGLAGGLDTQYF. This rearrangement joins TRBV10-1 to TRBJ2-3; 12 positions agree with TRBD2. CDR3 length: 15 residues. The J segment lost 5 bases and the V segment lost 4 bases, leaving 4 bases of the junction unmatched. The V gene's germline CDR1 is WNHNN and CDR2 SYGVQD (reference sequence).